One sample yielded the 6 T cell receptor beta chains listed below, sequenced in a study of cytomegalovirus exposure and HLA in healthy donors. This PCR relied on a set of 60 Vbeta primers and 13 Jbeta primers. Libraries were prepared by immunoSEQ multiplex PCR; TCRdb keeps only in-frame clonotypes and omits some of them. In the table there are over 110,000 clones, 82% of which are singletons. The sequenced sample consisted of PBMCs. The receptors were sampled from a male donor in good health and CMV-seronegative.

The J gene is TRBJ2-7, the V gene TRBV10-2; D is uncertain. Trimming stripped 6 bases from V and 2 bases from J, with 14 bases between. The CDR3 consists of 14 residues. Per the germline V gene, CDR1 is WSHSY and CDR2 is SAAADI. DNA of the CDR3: TGCGCCAGCAGCCCCGTCGCCGGTCCCTACGAGCAGTACTTC. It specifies CASSPVAGPYEQYF.

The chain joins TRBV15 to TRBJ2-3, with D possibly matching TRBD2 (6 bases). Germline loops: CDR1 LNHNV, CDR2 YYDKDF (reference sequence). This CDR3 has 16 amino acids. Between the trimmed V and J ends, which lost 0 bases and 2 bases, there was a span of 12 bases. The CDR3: CATSRDRGGATDTQYF. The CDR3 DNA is TGTGCCACCAGCAGAGATCGTGGCGGGGCCACAGATACGCAGTATTTT.

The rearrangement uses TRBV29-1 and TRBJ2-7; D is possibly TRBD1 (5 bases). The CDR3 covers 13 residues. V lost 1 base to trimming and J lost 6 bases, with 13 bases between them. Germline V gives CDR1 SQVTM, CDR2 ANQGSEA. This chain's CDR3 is CSVEAPRGAEQYF. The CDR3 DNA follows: TGCAGCGTTGAAGCCCCAAGGGGTGCCGAGCAGTACTTC.

The CDR3 DNA reads as TGTGCCAGCAGCTCCGGACTAGCGTCTATGGAGACCCAGTACTTC. It is translated as CASSSGLASMETQYF. The gene calls are TRBV7-9 and TRBJ2-5, with 9 positions matching TRBD2. The CDR3 is 15 amino acids. Losses at the gene ends were 4 bases for V and 5 bases for J; bases not matched to a gene: 8. Per germline, CDR1 SEHNR and CDR2 FQNEAQ (reference sequence).

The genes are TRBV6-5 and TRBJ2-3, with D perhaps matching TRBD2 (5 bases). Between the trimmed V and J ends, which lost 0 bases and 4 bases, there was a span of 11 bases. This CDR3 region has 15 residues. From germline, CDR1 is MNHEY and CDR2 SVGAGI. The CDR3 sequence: CASSYSVGEADTQYF. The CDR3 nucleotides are TGTGCCAGCAGTTACTCGGTGGGAGAGGCAGATACGCAGTATTTT.

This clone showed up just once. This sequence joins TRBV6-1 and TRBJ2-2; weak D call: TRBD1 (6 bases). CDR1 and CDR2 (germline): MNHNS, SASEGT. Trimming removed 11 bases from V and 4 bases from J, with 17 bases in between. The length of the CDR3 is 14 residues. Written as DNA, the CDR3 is TGTGCCGGAAGTGGACAGATTCGCACCGGGGAGCTGTTTTTT. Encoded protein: CAGSGQIRTGELFF.